Following are 24 T cell receptor beta chains from one sample sequenced in a study of cytomegalovirus exposure and HLA in healthy donors. The PCR made use of 60 Vbeta and 13 Jbeta primers. Libraries were prepared by immunoSEQ multiplex PCR; TCRdb keeps only in-frame clonotypes and omits some of them. The sample has 150,000 to 200,000 clones, roughly 77% seen once. The specimen sequenced was PBMCs. The receptors were sampled from a man aged 50 or older in good health and CMV-seropositive.

The CDR3 sequence: CASSLELAGGGTDTQYF. As DNA, the CDR3 is TGTGCCAGCAGCTTGGAACTAGCGGGGGGGGGCACAGATACGCAGTATTTT. The V and J genes are TRBV5-6 and TRBJ2-3; 13 nucleotides align to TRBD2. The CDR3 loop spans 17 amino acids. The J segment lost 1 base and the V segment lost 0 bases, leaving 2 bases of the junction unmatched. The germline gives CDR1 SGHDT, CDR2 YYEEEE.

The chain is built from TRBV7-8 and TRBJ2-7, with D tentatively TRBD2 (6 bases). Germline CDR1 is SGHVS and CDR2 is FQNEAQ. The germline V and J ends were trimmed by 2 bases and 1 base, with 9 bases remaining between them. This CDR3 comprises 14 residues. The CDR3 nucleotides are TGTGCCAGCAGCTTACGGACTACATCCTACGAGCAGTACTTC. Translated: CASSLRTTSYEQYF.

V gene TRBV5-6 combines with J gene TRBJ1-3, with D unclear. V was pared by 0 bases and J by 0 bases, with 10 bases between. CDR1 and CDR2 (germline): SGHDT, YYEEEE. The CDR3 totals 16 residues. The CDR3 spells CASSLGRSSSGNTIYF. The DNA of the CDR3 is TGTGCCAGCAGCTTGGGGAGGTCTAGCTCTGGAAACACCATATATTTT.

The V gene is TRBV19, the J gene TRBJ1-1; 7 bases match TRBD1. This CDR3 comprises 13 residues. The V segment lost 7 bases and the J segment 5 bases; nucleotides outside the gene matches: 7. Germline V gene lookup returns CDR1 LNHDA and CDR2 SQIVND (reference sequence). CDR3 protein: CASNRYRGTEAFF. The CDR3 DNA is TGTGCCAGTAACCGCTACAGGGGAACTGAAGCTTTCTTT.

The V and J genes are TRBV6-5 and TRBJ1-6; possible D gene TRBD1, 5 bases. CDR1 MNHEY and CDR2 SVGAGI come from the germline V gene. CDR3 size: 14 residues. V lost 2 bases, J lost 7 bases, and 9 bases lay in between. CDR3 in DNA: TGTGCCAGCAGTTACCCAGGGTACAATTCACCCCTCCACTTT. Its translation: CASSYPGYNSPLHF.

The CDR3 reads CASSQDRQIAGANVLTF. CDR3 bases: TGTGCCAGCAGCCAAGATAGACAGATAGCCGGGGCCAACGTCCTGACTTTC. The V and J genes are TRBV4-2 and TRBJ2-6; a weak D match, TRBD1 (5 bases). This CDR3 region has 17 residues. V dropped 0 bases and J dropped 4 bases, with 13 bases sitting between them. CDR1 LGHNA and CDR2 YNFKEQ come from the germline V gene.

This clone was seen a few times. The V gene is TRBV7-4, the J gene TRBJ1-5; D possibly corresponds to TRBD1 (5 bases). In germline, CDR1 is SGHVT, CDR2 SQSDAQ. There are 18 residues in the CDR3. Trimming took off 1 base at V and 2 bases at J, with 18 bases between the two ends. CDR3 in DNA: TGTGCCAGCAGCTTAGTGGGGTGGGCAGGGATGCGCAATCAGCCCCAGCATTTT. Its protein is CASSLVGWAGMRNQPQHF.

The rearrangement links TRBV6-1 to TRBJ1-2; no definite D call. CDR3 size: 14 residues. V lost 7 bases and J lost 5, with 17 bases in between. Germline V gene lookup returns CDR1 MNHNS and CDR2 SASEGT. The CDR3 nucleotides read TGTGCCAGCACCCCCGGCGGAGTTTTTTATGGCTACACCTTC. Translating gives CASTPGGVFYGYTF.

This rearrangement joins TRBV18 to TRBJ1-5; tentative D call: TRBD1 (6 bases). Germline assignment: CDR1 KGHSH and CDR2 LQKENI. This CDR3 is 16 amino acids long. Trimming removed 2 bases from V and 5 bases from J, with 16 bases in between. The CDR3 protein is CASSPGDRSGDQPQHF. The DNA for the CDR3 is TGTGCCAGCTCACCAGGCGACAGGTCTGGGGATCAGCCCCAGCATTTT. The complete variable domain, with remaining parts taken from reference TRBV18 and TRBJ1-5, reads NAGVMQNPRHLVRRRGQEARLRCSPMKGHSHVYWYRQLPEEGLKFMVYLQKENIIDESGMPKERFSAEFPKEGPSILRIQQVVRGDSAAYFCASSPGDRSGDQPQHFGDGTRLSIL.

V is TRBV7-9 and J is TRBJ1-2; D is unresolved. This CDR3 region has 14 residues. In germline, CDR1 is SEHNR, CDR2 FQNEAQ (reference sequence). Trimming took 1 base from V and 1 from J, leaving 7 bases between them. In nucleotides, the CDR3 is TGTGCCAGCAGCTTAGGAGAAATTAACTATGGCTACACCTTC. Its protein product is CASSLGEINYGYTF. The whole variable domain, filled in from reference TRBV7-9 and TRBJ1-2, reads DTGVSQNPRHKITKRGQNVTFRCDPISEHNRLYWYRQTLGQGPEFLTYFQNEAQLEKSRLLSDRFSAERPKGSFSTLEIQRTEQGDSAMYLCASSLGEINYGYTFGSGTRLTVV.

The chain recombines TRBV5-1 with TRBJ1-3, with TRBD1 identical over 7 bases. The CDR3 has 16 amino acids. Germline V lookup: CDR1 SGHRS, CDR2 YFSETQ. The junction had 6 bases not matched to a gene; V was cut back by 3 bases and J by 0 bases. The CDR3: CASSWDSVNSGNTIYF. The CDR3 region has the DNA TGCGCCAGCAGCTGGGACAGTGTAAACTCTGGAAACACCATATATTTT.

The chain links TRBV27 to TRBJ1-3, with 8 bases lining up with TRBD1. Germline-derived CDR1 and CDR2 are MNHEY and SMNVEV (reference sequence). The CDR3 totals 15 residues. After removal of 6 bases from V and 4 bases from J, the junction contained 8 bases not matched to a gene. DNA of the CDR3: TGTGCCAGCAGCCAAACTGGACAGGGAGGAAACACCATATATTTT. It is translated as CASSQTGQGGNTIYF.

This clone was observed a single time. The chain uses TRBV9 and TRBJ2-1, with a possible D match to TRBD1 (6 bases). V was pared by 0 bases and J by 6 bases, with 10 bases between. This CDR3 comprises 14 residues. Germline V gives CDR1 SGDLS, CDR2 YYNGEE. In DNA form, the CDR3 reads TGTGCCAGCAGCGTAGTTATGGGGGCCAATGAGCAGTTCTTC. Protein sequence: CASSVVMGANEQFF. Complete variable domain (other parts from reference TRBV9 and TRBJ2-1): DSGVTQTPKHLITATGQRVTLRCSPRSGDLSVYWYQQSLDQGLQFLIQYYNGEERAKGNILERFSAQQFPDLHSELNLSSLELGDSALYFCASSVVMGANEQFFGPGTRLTVL.

The rearrangement links TRBV30 to TRBJ2-2, with a tentative D call TRBD2 (5 bases). Germline CDR1 is GTSNPN and CDR2 is SVGIG (reference sequence). The CDR3 has 12 amino acids. V lost 1 base and J 6 bases, leaving 6 bases between the germline ends. The CDR3 sequence is CAWSDGAGELFF. DNA of the CDR3: TGTGCCTGGAGTGACGGGGCCGGGGAGCTGTTTTTT.

The CDR3 nucleotides read TGTGCCAGTAGCGAACTCGGGACACAGGCCTACGAGCAGTACTTC. This codes for CASSELGTQAYEQYF. The chain joins TRBV19 to TRBJ2-7, with D perhaps matching TRBD1 (6 bases). CDR1 and CDR2 from the germline V gene are LNHDA and SQIVND (reference sequence). V lost 6 bases and J 2 bases, leaving 17 bases between the germline ends. The CDR3 sequence is 15 residues long.

The chain joins TRBV7-6 to TRBJ2-5; unclear D gene. The CDR3 loop spans 14 amino acids. Per the germline V gene, CDR1 is SGHVS and CDR2 is FNYEAQ. Trimming took 1 base from V and 1 from J, leaving 7 bases between them. The CDR3 region is CASSLGTSQETQYF. In DNA, the CDR3 is TGTGCCAGCAGCTTAGGTACGAGCCAAGAGACCCAGTACTTC.

The chain links TRBV13 to TRBJ2-1; TRBD2 matches at 7 bases. V lost 3 bases, J lost 4 bases, and 12 bases stayed unmatched. Germline CDR1 is PRHDT and CDR2 is FYEKMQ (reference sequence). This CDR3 has 17 amino acids. CDR3 in amino acids: CASSFYRGDLPYNEQFF. The CDR3 bases are TGTGCCAGCAGCTTCTACCGGGGGGACCTACCTTACAATGAGCAGTTCTTC.

This sequence joins TRBV4-1 and TRBJ2-5, with TRBD1 as a possible D gene (5 bases). This CDR3 is built from 15 residues. Germline V gene data show CDR1 as MGHRA and CDR2 as YSYEKL. V lost 2 bases, J lost 6 bases, and 16 bases lay in between. The CDR3 reads CASSQKDQGLQTQYF. The CDR3 coding sequence is TGCGCCAGCAGCCAAAAGGATCAGGGCTTGCAGACCCAGTACTTC.

The rearrangement links TRBV30 to TRBJ1-6, with 7 bases matching TRBD1. The CDR3 runs 15 residues. The V gene end was trimmed by 1 base and the J gene end by 8 bases; junction bases not matched to a gene: 8. Germline V gene sequence: CDR1 GTSNPN, CDR2 SVGIG (reference sequence). CDR3 DNA: TGTGCCTGGAGTGCGATCAGGGGGTGGGATTCACCCCTCCACTTT. Amino acid sequence: CAWSAIRGWDSPLHF.

This clone has a single count. The chain joins TRBV5-1 to TRBJ2-7; 7 nucleotides agree with TRBD1. The germline CDR1 and CDR2 sequences are SGHRS and YFSETQ. Trimming at V came to 4 bases and at J to 4 bases, leaving 5 bases not matched to a gene. The CDR3 totals 13 residues. The chain's CDR3 is CASSPGQWYEQYF. Here the CDR3 DNA reads TGCGCCAGCAGCCCGGGACAGTGGTACGAGCAGTACTTC.

The gene calls are TRBV6-1 and TRBJ2-1; possible D gene TRBD2, 7 bases. V lost 10 bases and J lost 10, with 20 bases in between. Germline CDR1 reads MNHNS; CDR2 reads SASEGT. The CDR3 extends over 13 amino acids. The CDR3 loop reads CAIRWEGGKEQFF. In DNA form, the CDR3 reads TGTGCCATCCGTTGGGAGGGGGGGAAAGAGCAGTTCTTC.

The chain joins TRBV7-6 to TRBJ2-4, with 9 bases fitting TRBD1. Trimming cost V 5 bases and J 5 bases; bases outside gene matches: 7. Germline loops: CDR1 SGHVS, CDR2 FNYEAQ. CDR3 length: 15 amino acids. The DNA for the CDR3 is TGTGCCAGCAGCAAGGACAGGGGATGGGAAAACATTCAGTACTTC. Its translation: CASSKDRGWENIQYF.

The chain uses TRBV9 and TRBJ2-2; TRBD2 might be the D (5 bases). V was shortened by 0 bases and J by 7 bases, with 16 bases between the two germline ends. This CDR3 region has 16 residues. The germline CDR1 and CDR2 sequences are SGDLS and YYNGEE. The CDR3 loop reads CASSVGSSRMGGELFF. CDR3 in DNA: TGTGCCAGCAGCGTAGGGTCTAGCCGGATGGGCGGGGAGCTGTTTTTT.

The chain combines TRBV7-2 with TRBJ2-7; D may be TRBD2 (6 bases). CDR1 and CDR2 (germline): SGHTA, FQGNSA. Trimming shortened V by 6 bases and J by 1 base, and 13 bases separated the two germline ends. The CDR3 has 14 amino acids. This chain's CDR3 is CASSPRDLSYEQYF. The CDR3 DNA reads TGTGCCAGCAGTCCTCGGGACTTATCCTACGAGCAGTACTTC.